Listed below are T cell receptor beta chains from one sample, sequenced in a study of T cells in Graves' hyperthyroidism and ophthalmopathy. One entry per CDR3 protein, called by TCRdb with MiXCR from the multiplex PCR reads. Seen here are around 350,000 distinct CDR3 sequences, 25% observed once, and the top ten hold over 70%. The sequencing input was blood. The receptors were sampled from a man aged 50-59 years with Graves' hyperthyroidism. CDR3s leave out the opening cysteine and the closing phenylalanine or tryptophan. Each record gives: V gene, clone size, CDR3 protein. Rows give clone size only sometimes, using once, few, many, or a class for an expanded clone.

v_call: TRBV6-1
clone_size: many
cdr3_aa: ASSDSYPSYEQY

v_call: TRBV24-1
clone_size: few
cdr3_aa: ATSGVAEGPDTQY

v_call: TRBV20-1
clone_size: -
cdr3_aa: SAMLGPMGGYEQY

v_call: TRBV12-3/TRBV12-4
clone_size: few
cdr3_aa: ASTTGTGTQPQH

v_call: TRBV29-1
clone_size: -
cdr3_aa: SVGLSYEQF

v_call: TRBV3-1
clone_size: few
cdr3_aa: ASSQSGISTEAF

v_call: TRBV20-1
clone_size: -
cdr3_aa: SAMSGPHEQF

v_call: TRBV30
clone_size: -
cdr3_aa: AWSVRIGELF

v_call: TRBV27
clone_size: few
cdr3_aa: ASMAGGTYEQY

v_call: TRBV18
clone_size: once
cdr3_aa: ASSPRARVDGYT

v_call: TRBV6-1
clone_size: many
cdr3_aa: ASSDGGTDTQY

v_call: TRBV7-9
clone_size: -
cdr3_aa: ASIPGLHTGELF

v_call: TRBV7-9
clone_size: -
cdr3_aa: ASTPGGEQY

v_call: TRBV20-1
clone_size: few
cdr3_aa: SASFGADTQY

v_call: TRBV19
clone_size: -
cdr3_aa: ASSIGRLGREWNEKLF

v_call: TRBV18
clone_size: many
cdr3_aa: ASSQGTRDYNQPQH

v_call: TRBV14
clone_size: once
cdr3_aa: ASSQDYPNTEAF

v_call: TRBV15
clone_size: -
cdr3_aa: ATSKQGSNEQF

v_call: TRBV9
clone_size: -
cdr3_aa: ASSVTLDRANEQF

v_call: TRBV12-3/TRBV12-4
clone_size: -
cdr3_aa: ASSLYGGLFNEQF

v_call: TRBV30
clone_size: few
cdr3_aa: AWERGRSYEQY

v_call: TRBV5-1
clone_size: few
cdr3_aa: ASSLGGLAATQETQY

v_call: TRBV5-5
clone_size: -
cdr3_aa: ASSSGGSYNEQF

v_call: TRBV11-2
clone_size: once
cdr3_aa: ASSPRTSGFTDTQY

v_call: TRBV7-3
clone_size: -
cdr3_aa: ASSSSSVTDTQY

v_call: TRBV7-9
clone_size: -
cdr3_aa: ASRSKTGGPDEQY

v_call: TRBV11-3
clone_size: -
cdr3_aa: ASSFTTSSWGREDGCT

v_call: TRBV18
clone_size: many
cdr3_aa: ASSLQERPTYGYT

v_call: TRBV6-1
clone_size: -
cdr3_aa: ASMRTGSETQY

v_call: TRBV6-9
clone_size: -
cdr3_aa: ASSSVAGDTEAF

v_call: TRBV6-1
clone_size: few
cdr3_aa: ASSETLAGARF

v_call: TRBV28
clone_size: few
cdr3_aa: ASSTGPTEAF

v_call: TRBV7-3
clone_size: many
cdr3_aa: ASSSQGGGETQY

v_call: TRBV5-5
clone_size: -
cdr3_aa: ASSLSRDRYYGYT

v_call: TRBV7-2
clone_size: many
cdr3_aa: ASSPRTGAAADTQY

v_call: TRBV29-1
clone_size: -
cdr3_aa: SAHQQGTLSPF

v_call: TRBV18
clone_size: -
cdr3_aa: ASSPRGRRNYGYT

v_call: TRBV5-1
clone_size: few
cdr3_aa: ASSLALGSGRDTQY

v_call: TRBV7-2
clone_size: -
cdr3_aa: ASSFGQDHSGANVLT

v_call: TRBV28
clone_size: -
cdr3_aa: ASSWGSSGLFYNEQF

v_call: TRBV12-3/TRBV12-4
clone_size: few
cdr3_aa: ASSIDRGREGTEAF

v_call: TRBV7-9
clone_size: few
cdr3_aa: ASSPTGGSNSPLH

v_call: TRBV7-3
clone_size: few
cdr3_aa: ASSTGRDSALH

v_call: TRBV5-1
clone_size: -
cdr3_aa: ASSARGPGNTIY

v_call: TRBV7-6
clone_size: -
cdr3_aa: ASSLGPGPSPYEQY

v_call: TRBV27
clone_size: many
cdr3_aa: ASSFGGRASEQF

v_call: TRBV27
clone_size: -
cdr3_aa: ASSFSPGEHNEQY

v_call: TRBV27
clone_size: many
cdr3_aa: ASSPPGLAYTDTQY

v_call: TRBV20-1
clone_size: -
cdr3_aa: SARASGRGNTGELF

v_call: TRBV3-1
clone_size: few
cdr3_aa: ASNIGTGDGGDTQY